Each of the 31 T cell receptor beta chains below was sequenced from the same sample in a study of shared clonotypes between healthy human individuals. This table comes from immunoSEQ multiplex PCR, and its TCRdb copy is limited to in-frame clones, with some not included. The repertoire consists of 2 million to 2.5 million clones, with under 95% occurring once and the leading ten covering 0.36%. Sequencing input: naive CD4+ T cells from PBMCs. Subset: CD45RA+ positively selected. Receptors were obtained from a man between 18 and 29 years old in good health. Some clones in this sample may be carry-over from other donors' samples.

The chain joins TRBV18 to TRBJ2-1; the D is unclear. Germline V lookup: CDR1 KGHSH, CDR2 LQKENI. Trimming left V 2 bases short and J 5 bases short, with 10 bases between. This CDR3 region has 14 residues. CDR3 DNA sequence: TGTGCCAGCTCACCATCAAACCGGAACAATGAGCAGTTCTTC. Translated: CASSPSNRNNEQFF.

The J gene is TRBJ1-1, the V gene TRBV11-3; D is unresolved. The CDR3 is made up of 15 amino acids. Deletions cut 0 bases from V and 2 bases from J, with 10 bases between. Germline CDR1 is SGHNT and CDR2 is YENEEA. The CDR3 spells CASSLDSSPNTEAFF. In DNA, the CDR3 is TGTGCCAGCAGCTTAGATTCAAGCCCTAACACTGAAGCTTTCTTT.

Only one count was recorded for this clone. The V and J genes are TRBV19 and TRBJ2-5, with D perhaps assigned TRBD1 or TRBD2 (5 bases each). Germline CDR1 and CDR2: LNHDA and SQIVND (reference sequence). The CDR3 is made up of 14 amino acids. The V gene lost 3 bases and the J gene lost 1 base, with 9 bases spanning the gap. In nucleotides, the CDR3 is TGTGCCAGTAGTATCTGGGGGATCCAAGAGACCCAGTACTTC. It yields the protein CASSIWGIQETQYF.

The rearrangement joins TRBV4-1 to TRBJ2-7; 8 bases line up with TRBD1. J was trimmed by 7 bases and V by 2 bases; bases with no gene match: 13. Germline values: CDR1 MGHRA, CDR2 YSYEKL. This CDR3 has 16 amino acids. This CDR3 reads CASSQQKTGDLREQYF. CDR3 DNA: TGCGCCAGCAGCCAACAAAAGACAGGGGACCTACGAGAGCAGTACTTC.

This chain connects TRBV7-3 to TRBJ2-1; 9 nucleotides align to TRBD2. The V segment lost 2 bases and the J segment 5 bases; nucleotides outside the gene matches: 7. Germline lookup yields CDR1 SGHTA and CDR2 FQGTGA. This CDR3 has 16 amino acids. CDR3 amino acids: CASSLRAGGSHNEQFF. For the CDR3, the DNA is TGTGCCAGCAGCTTACGGGCGGGAGGGTCTCACAATGAGCAGTTCTTC.

CDR3 sequence (DNA): TGTGCCAGCAGTTATAGCTCGACTAGCGGGAGTTACGAGCAGTACTTC. Its translation is CASSYSSTSGSYEQYF. The chain joins TRBV6-5 to TRBJ2-7, with TRBD2 matching 12 bases. V trimming: 3 bases; J trimming: 4 bases; junction bases outside the gene matches: 7. Per germline, CDR1 MNHEY and CDR2 SVGAGI. The CDR3 is 16 residues long.

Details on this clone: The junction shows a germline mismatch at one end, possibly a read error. The chain's CDR3 is CAIRESGANVLTF. CDR3 DNA sequence: TGTGCCATCAGGGAGTCTGGGGCCAACGTCCTGACTTTC. This chain links TRBV10-3 with TRBJ2-6; D gene uncertain. This CDR3 contains 13 residues. Germline CDR1 reads ENHRY; CDR2 reads SYGVKD.

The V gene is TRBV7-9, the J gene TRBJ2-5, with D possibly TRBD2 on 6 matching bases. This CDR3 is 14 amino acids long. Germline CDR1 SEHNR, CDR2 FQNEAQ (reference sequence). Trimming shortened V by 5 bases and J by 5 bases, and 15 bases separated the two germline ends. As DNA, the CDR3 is TGTGCCAGCAGCCCGCAGGGTGGGGGGGAGACCCAGTACTTC. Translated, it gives CASSPQGGGETQYF.

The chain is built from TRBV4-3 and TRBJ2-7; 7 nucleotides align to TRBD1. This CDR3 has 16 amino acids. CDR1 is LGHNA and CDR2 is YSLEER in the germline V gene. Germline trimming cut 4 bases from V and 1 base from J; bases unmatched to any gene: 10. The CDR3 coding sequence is TGCGCCAGCAGCCCGTACAGGGGTCCACCTTCCTACGAGCAGTACTTC. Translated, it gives CASSPYRGPPSYEQYF.

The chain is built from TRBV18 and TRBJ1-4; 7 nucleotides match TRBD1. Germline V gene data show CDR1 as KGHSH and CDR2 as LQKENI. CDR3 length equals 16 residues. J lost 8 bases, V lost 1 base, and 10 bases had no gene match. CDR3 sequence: CASSPLPGTAVEKLFF. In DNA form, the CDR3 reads TGTGCCAGCTCACCACTACCCGGGACAGCGGTCGAAAAACTGTTTTTT. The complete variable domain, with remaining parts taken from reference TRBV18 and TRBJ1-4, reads NAGVMQNPRHLVRRRGQEARLRCSPMKGHSHVYWYRQLPEEGLKFMVYLQKENIIDESGMPKERFSAEFPKEGPSILRIQQVVRGDSAAYFCASSPLPGTAVEKLFFGSGTQLSVL.

CDR3 loop: CASSPPGTGGREQYF. In DNA form, the CDR3 reads TGCGCCAGCAGCCCGCCCGGGACAGGGGGCCGCGAGCAGTACTTC. The V gene is TRBV5-1, the J gene TRBJ2-7; the match to TRBD1 covers 12 bases. V dropped 4 bases and J dropped 6; count of bases not matched to a gene: 8. From germline, CDR1 is SGHRS and CDR2 YFSETQ. This CDR3 has 15 amino acids.

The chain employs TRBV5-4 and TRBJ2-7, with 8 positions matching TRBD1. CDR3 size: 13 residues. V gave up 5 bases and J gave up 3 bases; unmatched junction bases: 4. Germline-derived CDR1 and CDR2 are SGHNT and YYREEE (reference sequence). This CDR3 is CASRSTGGYEQYF. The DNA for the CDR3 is TGTGCCAGCAGATCCACAGGGGGCTACGAGCAGTACTTC.

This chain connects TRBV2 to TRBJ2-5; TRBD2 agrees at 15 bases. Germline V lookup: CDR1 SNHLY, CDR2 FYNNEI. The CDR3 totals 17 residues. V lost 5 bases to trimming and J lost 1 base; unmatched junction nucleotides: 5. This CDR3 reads CASSTGGLAGGQETQYF. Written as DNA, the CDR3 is TGTGCCAGCAGTACCGGGGGACTAGCGGGAGGCCAAGAGACCCAGTACTTC.

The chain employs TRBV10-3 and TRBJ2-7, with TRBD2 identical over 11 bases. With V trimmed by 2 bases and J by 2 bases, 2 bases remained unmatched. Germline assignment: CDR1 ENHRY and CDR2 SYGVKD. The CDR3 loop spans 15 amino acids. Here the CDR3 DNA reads TGTGCCATCAGTGAGAGACTAGCGGGGACCTACGAGCAGTACTTC. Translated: CAISERLAGTYEQYF.

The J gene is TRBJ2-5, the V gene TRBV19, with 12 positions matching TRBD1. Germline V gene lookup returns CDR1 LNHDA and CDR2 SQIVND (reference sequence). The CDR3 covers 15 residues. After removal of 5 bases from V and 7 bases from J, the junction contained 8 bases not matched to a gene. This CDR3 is CASSGTGGVLGTQYF. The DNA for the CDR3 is TGTGCCAGTAGTGGGACAGGGGGCGTTTTGGGGACCCAGTACTTC.

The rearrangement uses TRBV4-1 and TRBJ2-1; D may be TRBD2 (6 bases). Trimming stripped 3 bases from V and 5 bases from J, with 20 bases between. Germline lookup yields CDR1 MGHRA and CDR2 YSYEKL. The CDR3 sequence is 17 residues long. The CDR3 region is CASSQLRDGGTNNEQFF. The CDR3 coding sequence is TGCGCCAGCAGCCAGTTAAGGGATGGAGGGACGAACAATGAGCAGTTCTTC.

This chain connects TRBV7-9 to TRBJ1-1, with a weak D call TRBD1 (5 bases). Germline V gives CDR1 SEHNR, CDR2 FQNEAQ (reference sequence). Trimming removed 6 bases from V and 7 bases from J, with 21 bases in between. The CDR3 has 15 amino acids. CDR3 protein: CASSLGPGGTGEAFF. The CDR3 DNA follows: TGTGCCAGCAGTCTTGGGCCGGGGGGGACCGGTGAAGCTTTCTTT.

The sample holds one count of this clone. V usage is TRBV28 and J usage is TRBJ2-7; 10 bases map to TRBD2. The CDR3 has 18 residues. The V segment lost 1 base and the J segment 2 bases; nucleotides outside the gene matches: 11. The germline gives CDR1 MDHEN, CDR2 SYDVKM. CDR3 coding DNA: TGTGCCAGCAGTTTATCATCGCCAAATGGACTAGCGGCCTACGAGCAGTACTTC. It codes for CASSLSSPNGLAAYEQYF.

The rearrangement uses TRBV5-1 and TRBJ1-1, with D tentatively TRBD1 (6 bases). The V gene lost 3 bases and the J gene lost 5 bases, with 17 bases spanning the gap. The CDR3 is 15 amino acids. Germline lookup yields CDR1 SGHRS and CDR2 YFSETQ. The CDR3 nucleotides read TGCGCCAGCAGCTACCTCGGGCAGGGGAGAACTGAAGCTTTCTTT. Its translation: CASSYLGQGRTEAFF.

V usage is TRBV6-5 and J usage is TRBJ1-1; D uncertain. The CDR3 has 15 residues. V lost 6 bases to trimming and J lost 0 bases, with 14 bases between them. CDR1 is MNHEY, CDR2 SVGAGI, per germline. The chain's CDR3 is CASSSMGWMNTEAFF. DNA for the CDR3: TGTGCCAGCAGCTCGATGGGGTGGATGAACACTGAAGCTTTCTTT.

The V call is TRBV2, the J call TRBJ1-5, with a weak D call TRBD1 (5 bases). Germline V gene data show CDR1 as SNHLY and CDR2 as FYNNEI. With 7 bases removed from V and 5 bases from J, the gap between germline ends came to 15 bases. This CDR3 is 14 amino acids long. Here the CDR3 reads CASTGPARDQPQHF. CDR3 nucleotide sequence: TGTGCCAGCACGGGACCCGCCAGGGATCAGCCCCAGCATTTT.

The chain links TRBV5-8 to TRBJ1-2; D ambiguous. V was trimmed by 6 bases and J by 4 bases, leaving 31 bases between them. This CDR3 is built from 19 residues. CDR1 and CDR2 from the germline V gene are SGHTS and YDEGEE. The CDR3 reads CASISAMAAFPIPGYGYTF. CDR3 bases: TGTGCCAGCATATCTGCAATGGCTGCCTTTCCCATACCCGGCTATGGCTACACCTTC.

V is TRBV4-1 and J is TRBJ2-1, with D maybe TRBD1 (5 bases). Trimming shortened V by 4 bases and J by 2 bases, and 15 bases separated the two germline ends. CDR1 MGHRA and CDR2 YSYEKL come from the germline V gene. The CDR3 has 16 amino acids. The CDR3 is CASSPNRRSTYNEQFF. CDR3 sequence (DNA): TGCGCCAGCAGCCCGAACAGGCGGTCGACCTACAATGAGCAGTTCTTC.

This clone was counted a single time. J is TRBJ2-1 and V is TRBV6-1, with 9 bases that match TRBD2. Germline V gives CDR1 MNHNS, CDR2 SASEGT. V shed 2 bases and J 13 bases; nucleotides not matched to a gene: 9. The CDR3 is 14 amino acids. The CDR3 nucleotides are TGTGCCAGCAGTGAAACTTGGCAGGGGACTAGCCAGTTCTTC. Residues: CASSETWQGTSQFF.

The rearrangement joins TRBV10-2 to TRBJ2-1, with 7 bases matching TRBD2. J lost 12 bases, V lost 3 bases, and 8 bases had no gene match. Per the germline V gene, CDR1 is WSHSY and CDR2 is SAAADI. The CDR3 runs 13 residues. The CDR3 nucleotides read TGCGCCAGCAGTGACAGGGAGGGATTCGGGCAGTTCTTC. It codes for CASSDREGFGQFF.

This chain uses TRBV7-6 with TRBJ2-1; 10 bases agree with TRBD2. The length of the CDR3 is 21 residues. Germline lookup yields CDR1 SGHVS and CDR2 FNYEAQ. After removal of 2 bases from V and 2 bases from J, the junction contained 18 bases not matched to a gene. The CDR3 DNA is TGTGCCAGCAGCTTAATATTCTTGCGGACCCTAGCGGGAGTCCCCTACAATGAGCAGTTCTTC. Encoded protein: CASSLIFLRTLAGVPYNEQFF.

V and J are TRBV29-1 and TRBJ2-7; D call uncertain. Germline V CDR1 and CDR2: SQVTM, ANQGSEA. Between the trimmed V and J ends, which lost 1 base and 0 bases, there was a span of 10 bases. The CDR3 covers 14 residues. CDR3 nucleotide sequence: TGCAGCGTTGAAGTATGGGCAGGCTCCTACGAGCAGTACTTC. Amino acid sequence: CSVEVWAGSYEQYF.

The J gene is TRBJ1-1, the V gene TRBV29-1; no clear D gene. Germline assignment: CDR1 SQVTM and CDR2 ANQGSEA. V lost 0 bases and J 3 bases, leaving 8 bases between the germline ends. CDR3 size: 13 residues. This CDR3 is CSVEDRGYTEAFF. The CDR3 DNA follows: TGCAGCGTTGAAGATCGAGGTTACACTGAAGCTTTCTTT. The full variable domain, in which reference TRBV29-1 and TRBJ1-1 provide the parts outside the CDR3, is SAVISQKPSRDICQRGTSLTIQCQVDSQVTMMFWYRQQPGQSLTLIATANQGSEATYESGFVIDKFPISRPNLTFSTLTVSNMSPEDSSIYLCSVEDRGYTEAFFGQGTRLTVV.

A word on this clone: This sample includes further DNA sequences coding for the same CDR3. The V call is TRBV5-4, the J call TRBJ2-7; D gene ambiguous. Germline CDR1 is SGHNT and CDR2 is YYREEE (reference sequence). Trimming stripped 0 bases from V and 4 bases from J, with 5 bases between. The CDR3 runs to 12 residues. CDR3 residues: CASSLVGYEQYF. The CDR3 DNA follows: TGTGCCAGCAGCTTGGTGGGATACGAGCAGTACTTC.

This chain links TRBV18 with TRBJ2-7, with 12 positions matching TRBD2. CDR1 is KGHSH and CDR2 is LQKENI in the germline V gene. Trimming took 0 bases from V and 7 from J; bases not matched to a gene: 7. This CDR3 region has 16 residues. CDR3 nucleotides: TGTGCCAGCTCACCACCCCGGACTAGCGGGACCCGAGAGCAGTACTTC. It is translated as CASSPPRTSGTREQYF.

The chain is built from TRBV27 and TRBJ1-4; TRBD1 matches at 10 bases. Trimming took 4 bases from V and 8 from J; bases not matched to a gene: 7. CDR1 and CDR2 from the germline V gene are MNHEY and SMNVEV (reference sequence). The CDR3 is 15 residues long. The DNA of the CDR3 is TGTGCCAGCAGTTCCCGGGACAGGGGTAGCGAAAAACTGTTTTTT. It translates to CASSSRDRGSEKLFF.